The 18 T cell receptor beta chains presented below share a single source sample, sequenced in a study of blood T cell repertoires in COVID-19. The method was immunoSEQ multiplex PCR; TCRdb's version includes in-frame clones alone and lacks a portion of them. The sample lists a few hundred thousand clones, roughly 90% occurring once. Sequences were obtained from PBMCs or T cells enriched from blood (not recorded which). The receptors shown here come from a man aged 25-45 years who had been exposed to COVID-19.

The CDR3 sequence: CASSHGVYSGGAQETQYF. In DNA form, the CDR3 reads TGCGCCAGCAGCCATGGGGTATATAGCGGGGGGGCGCAGGAGACCCAGTACTTC. V and J are TRBV4-3 and TRBJ2-5; 11 nucleotides line up with TRBD2. V lost 3 bases and J lost 5; bases outside the gene matches: 14. The CDR3 length is 18 residues. Germline CDR1 LGHNA, CDR2 YSLEER.

The chain recombines TRBV10-3 with TRBJ1-1, with D perhaps TRBD1 (5 bases). The CDR3 totals 12 residues. V was trimmed by 10 bases and J by 4 bases, leaving 13 bases between them. Germline CDR1 ENHRY, CDR2 SYGVKD. The CDR3 coding sequence is TGTGCCACCGGCAGGGTTATCACTGAAGCTTTCTTT. It specifies CATGRVITEAFF.

The chain recombines TRBV18 with TRBJ2-1; 10 nucleotides line up with TRBD2. Germline CDR1 and CDR2: KGHSH and LQKENI. The trim removed 6 bases at V and 10 bases at J, leaving 15 bases unmatched. The CDR3 extends over 16 amino acids. The DNA for the CDR3 is TGTGCCAGCTCTTTGTTAGCGGGGGGTCGATCTTGGGAGCAGTTCTTC. Amino acids: CASSLLAGGRSWEQFF.

The chain is built from TRBV2 and TRBJ1-1; possibly TRBD1 for D (5 bases). There are 11 residues in the CDR3. The germline CDR1 and CDR2 sequences are SNHLY and FYNNEI. Trimming pared 6 bases from V and 5 bases from J, leaving 7 bases between. The CDR3 DNA follows: TGTGCCAGCAGGGGGCGGACTGAAGCTTTCTTT. Translating gives CASRGRTEAFF.

The chain links TRBV7-2 to TRBJ2-7, with D possibly being TRBD1 (6 bases). This CDR3 is 15 amino acids long. Germline V gene sequence: CDR1 SGHTA, CDR2 FQGNSA. Trimming left V 1 base short and J 2 bases short, with 12 bases between. The CDR3 is CASSLDWNRAYEQYF. The CDR3 region has the DNA TGTGCCAGCAGCTTAGATTGGAACAGGGCCTACGAGCAGTACTTC.

The V gene is TRBV7-9, the J gene TRBJ2-2, with 8 bases identical to TRBD1. Germline lookup yields CDR1 SEHNR and CDR2 FQNEAQ (reference sequence). The CDR3 has 15 amino acids. V lost 6 bases, J lost 4 bases, and 7 bases stayed unmatched. The CDR3 reads CASSSDRVGTGELFF. CDR3 DNA: TGTGCCAGCAGTTCGGACAGGGTGGGCACCGGGGAGCTGTTTTTT.

The chain employs TRBV20-1 and TRBJ2-1, with D perhaps matching TRBD2 (6 bases). V was pared by 3 bases and J by 4 bases, with 13 bases between. From germline, CDR1 is DFQATT and CDR2 SNEGSKA (reference sequence). The CDR3 spans 14 residues. Written as DNA, the CDR3 is TGCAGTGCTAGTGCGGGGATTTCTTACAATGAGCAGTTCTTC. This sequence encodes CSASAGISYNEQFF.

V usage is TRBV5-4 and J usage is TRBJ2-7; the match to TRBD2 covers 7 bases. With 5 bases clipped from V and 4 bases from J, the junction kept 6 bases outside the gene matches. CDR3 length equals 13 residues. CDR1 is SGHNT, CDR2 YYREEE, per germline (reference sequence). The CDR3 spells CASRPAGLYEQYF. DNA for the CDR3: TGTGCCAGCAGGCCAGCGGGGTTGTACGAGCAGTACTTC.

This clone was counted once. This chain uses TRBV11-2 with TRBJ2-7; D is uncertain. V was pared by 4 bases and J by 1 base, with 8 bases between. Germline V gene sequence: CDR1 SGHAT, CDR2 FQNNGV. This CDR3 is built from 13 residues. The CDR3 nucleotides are TGTGCCAGCAGCTATAGTCTTTCCTACGAGCAGTACTTC. This codes for CASSYSLSYEQYF.

V gene TRBV19 combines with J gene TRBJ1-6, with D unclear. V gave up 3 bases and J gave up 7 bases, with 10 bases separating them. The CDR3 loop spans 14 amino acids. Germline V CDR1 and CDR2: LNHDA, SQIVND (reference sequence). CDR3 bases: TGTGCCAGTAGTATTAGACCGGGAAATTCACCCCTCCACTTT. Translating it yields CASSIRPGNSPLHF.

The rearrangement links TRBV19 to TRBJ1-3, with 9 nucleotides matching TRBD1. Germline loops: CDR1 LNHDA, CDR2 SQIVND (reference sequence). V lost 5 bases, J lost 2 bases, and 7 bases stayed unmatched. The CDR3 covers 16 residues. The CDR3 nucleotides read TGTGCCAGTAGTTCACAGGGGGCGCTGGCTGGAAACACCATATATTTT. Protein sequence: CASSSQGALAGNTIYF.

This rearrangement joins TRBV15 to TRBJ2-7, with D possibly being TRBD1 (5 bases). The germline CDR1 and CDR2 sequences are LNHNV and YYDKDF (reference sequence). The CDR3 loop spans 16 amino acids. With 1 base removed from V and 3 bases from J, the gap between germline ends came to 16 bases. CDR3 sequence reads: CATSRGTGIGHYEQYF. The CDR3 DNA is TGTGCCACCAGCAGAGGAACAGGCATTGGGCACTACGAGCAGTACTTC.

The chain employs TRBV2 and TRBJ2-4; 9 nucleotides line up with TRBD2. Germline V lookup: CDR1 SNHLY, CDR2 FYNNEI. The V segment lost 6 bases and the J segment 3 bases; nucleotides outside the gene matches: 3. The length of the CDR3 is 14 residues. The CDR3 loop reads CASRAAGGKNIQYF. CDR3 DNA: TGTGCCAGCAGGGCAGCGGGGGGCAAAAACATTCAGTACTTC.

This clone was found once. The gene calls are TRBV6-5 and TRBJ2-1; 8 bases align to TRBD1. Germline lookup yields CDR1 MNHEY and CDR2 SVGAGI. Trimming removed 7 bases from V and 7 bases from J; junction bases left unmatched: 6. The length of the CDR3 is 13 residues. This chain's CDR3 is CASTDRVRNEQFF. CDR3 nucleotides: TGTGCCAGCACGGACAGGGTGAGGAATGAGCAGTTCTTC.

CDR3 sequence: CASSQGSGIEQFF. The CDR3 DNA reads as TGCGCCAGCAGCCAAGGGTCCGGGATTGAGCAGTTCTTC. This chain links TRBV4-3 with TRBJ2-1, with D perhaps matching TRBD2 (5 bases). The CDR3 has 13 amino acids. Germline V CDR1 and CDR2: LGHNA, YSLEER. The V and J ends lost 1 base and 9 bases respectively, with 10 bases between them.

V usage is TRBV11-2 and J usage is TRBJ2-1, with a weak D call TRBD1 (5 bases). Trimming shortened V by 1 base and J by 2 bases, and 18 bases separated the two germline ends. Per germline, CDR1 SGHAT and CDR2 FQNNGV. The CDR3 sequence is 18 residues long. For the CDR3, the DNA is TGTGCCAGCAGCTTAGTTCCCGGGCAGGGCATCACCTACAATGAGCAGTTCTTC. This gives the protein CASSLVPGQGITYNEQFF. Based on the CDR3 plus reference TRBV11-2 and TRBJ2-1, the full variable domain is EAGVAQSPRYKIIEKRQSVAFWCNPISGHATLYWYQQILGQGPKLLIQFQNNGVVDDSQLPKDRFSAERLKGVDSTLKIQPAKLEDSAVYLCASSLVPGQGITYNEQFFGPGTRLTVL.

The rearrangement links TRBV27 to TRBJ1-2, with 9 bases lining up with TRBD1. The CDR3 extends over 13 amino acids. CDR1 MNHEY and CDR2 SMNVEV come from the germline V gene (reference sequence). With V trimmed by 5 bases and J by 7 bases, 5 bases remained unmatched. The CDR3 loop is CASSATGGGGYTF. Here the CDR3 DNA reads TGTGCCAGCAGTGCCACAGGGGGCGGTGGCTACACCTTC.

This chain connects TRBV6-4 to TRBJ1-1; 10 bases are a match to TRBD1. This CDR3 has 17 amino acids. V shed 6 bases and J 1 base; nucleotides not matched to a gene: 11. Germline V lookup: CDR1 MRHNA, CDR2 SNTAGT. In nucleotides, the CDR3 is TGTGCCAGCAGACCACCGGGACAGGGGATTGGGAACACTGAAGCTTTCTTT. It is translated as CASRPPGQGIGNTEAFF.